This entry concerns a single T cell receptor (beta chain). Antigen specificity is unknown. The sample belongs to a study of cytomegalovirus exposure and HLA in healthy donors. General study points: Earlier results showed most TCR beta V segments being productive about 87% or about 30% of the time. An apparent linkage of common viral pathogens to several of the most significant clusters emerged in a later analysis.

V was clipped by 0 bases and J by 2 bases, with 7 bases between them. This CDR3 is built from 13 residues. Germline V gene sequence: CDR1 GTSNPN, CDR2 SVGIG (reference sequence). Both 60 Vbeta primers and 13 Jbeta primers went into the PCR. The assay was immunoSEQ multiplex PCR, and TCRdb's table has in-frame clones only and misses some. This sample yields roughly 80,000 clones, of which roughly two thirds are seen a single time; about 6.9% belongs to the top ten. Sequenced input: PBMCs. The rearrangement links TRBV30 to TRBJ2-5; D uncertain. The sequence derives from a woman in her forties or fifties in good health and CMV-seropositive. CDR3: CAWSVSVQETQYF. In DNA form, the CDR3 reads TGTGCCTGGAGTGTATCCGTACAAGAGACCCAGTACTTC.